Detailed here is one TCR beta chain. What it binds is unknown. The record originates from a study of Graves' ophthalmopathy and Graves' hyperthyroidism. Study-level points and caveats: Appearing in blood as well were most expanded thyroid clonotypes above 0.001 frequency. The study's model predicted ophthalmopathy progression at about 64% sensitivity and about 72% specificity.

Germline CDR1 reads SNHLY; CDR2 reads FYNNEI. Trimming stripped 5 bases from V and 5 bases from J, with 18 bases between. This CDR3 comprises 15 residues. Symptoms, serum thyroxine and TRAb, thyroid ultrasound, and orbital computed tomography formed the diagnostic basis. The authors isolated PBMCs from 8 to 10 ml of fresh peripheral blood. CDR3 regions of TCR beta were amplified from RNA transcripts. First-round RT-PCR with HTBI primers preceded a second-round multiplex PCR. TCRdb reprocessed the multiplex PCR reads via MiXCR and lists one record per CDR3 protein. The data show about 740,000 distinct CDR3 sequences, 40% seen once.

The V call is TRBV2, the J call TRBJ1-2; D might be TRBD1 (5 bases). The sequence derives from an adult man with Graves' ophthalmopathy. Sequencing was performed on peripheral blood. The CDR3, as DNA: TGTGCCAGCAGTTCCGGGACGGGGGTGAGGTATGGCTACACCTTC. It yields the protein CASSSGTGVRYGYTF.